One and the same sample provided the 19 T cell receptor beta chains below, sequenced in a study of blood T cell repertoires in COVID-19. Measured with immunoSEQ multiplex PCR; TCRdb has only the in-frame clones, and not every one. The table lists tens of thousands of clones, approximately 84% of them singletons, with approximately 15% in the top ten. Sequencing was performed on peripheral blood. These receptors all come from a man aged 40-49 years with COVID-19, enrolled during active disease.

The genes are TRBV6-5 and TRBJ1-6; D unclear. V lost 3 bases and J lost 3, with 9 bases in between. The germline V gene has CDR1 MNHEY and CDR2 SVGAGI. The CDR3 loop spans 15 amino acids. CDR3 DNA sequence: TGTGCCAGCAGTTATAACAGACGCTATAATTCACCCCTCCACTTT. Protein: CASSYNRRYNSPLHF.

The CDR3 is CASSLSWPYEAFF. In DNA, the CDR3 is TGTGCCAGCAGTTTATCTTGGCCTTATGAAGCTTTCTTT. This chain joins TRBV27 and TRBJ1-1; D gene uncertain. In germline, CDR1 is MNHEY, CDR2 SMNVEV (reference sequence). This CDR3 has 13 amino acids. V lost 0 bases, J lost 7 bases, and 9 bases lay in between.

This clone turned up a few times. The V call is TRBV19, the J call TRBJ2-2, with 7 bases aligning to TRBD1. Germline CDR1 and CDR2: LNHDA and SQIVND (reference sequence). After removal of 3 bases from V and 7 bases from J, the junction contained 8 bases not matched to a gene. CDR3 length: 15 residues. The CDR3 spells CASSIIGGAGGELFF. The CDR3 DNA is TGTGCCAGTAGTATTATAGGGGGCGCCGGCGGGGAGCTGTTTTTT.

The rearrangement joins TRBV25-1 to TRBJ2-5; TRBD1 matches at 7 bases. V trimming: 3 bases; J trimming: 2 bases; junction bases outside the gene matches: 3. Germline-derived CDR1 and CDR2 are MGHDK and SYGVNS. The CDR3 runs 14 residues. In nucleotides, the CDR3 is TGTGCCAGCAGTGATACCAGGGGGCAAGAGACCCAGTACTTC. Encoded protein: CASSDTRGQETQYF.

The chain carries TRBV5-1 and TRBJ2-2; 8 nucleotides match TRBD2. CDR1 and CDR2 from the germline V gene are SGHRS and YFSETQ. J was trimmed by 1 base and V by 2 bases; bases with no gene match: 1. This CDR3 is 15 amino acids long. The CDR3 protein is CASSLSGGNTGELFF. In DNA form, the CDR3 reads TGCGCCAGCAGCTTAAGCGGGGGGAACACCGGGGAGCTGTTTTTT.

With regard to this clone: At one end the junction does not follow the germline gene, possibly because of a read error. The chain carries TRBV2 and TRBJ2-4; tentatively, D is TRBD2 (5 bases). Germline-derived CDR1 and CDR2 are SNHLY and FYNNEI. The CDR3 spans 12 residues. CDR3 in DNA: TGTGCCAGCAGTGAGAGTAGGGAGTCCCGTCACTTC. Its translation is CASSESRESRHF.

The chain couples TRBV6-1 to TRBJ1-5; D unclear. V lost 0 bases, J lost 7 bases, and 10 bases lay in between. This CDR3 is built from 14 residues. Germline CDR1 and CDR2: MNHNS and SASEGT. CDR3: CASSEAGERQPQHF. CDR3 coding DNA: TGTGCCAGCAGTGAAGCAGGTGAGAGGCAGCCCCAGCATTTT.

The V and J genes are TRBV6-5 and TRBJ2-7; D is possibly TRBD1 (6 bases). V was clipped by 8 bases and J by 2 bases, with 13 bases between them. This CDR3 contains 13 residues. Germline V gene lookup returns CDR1 MNHEY and CDR2 SVGAGI. The CDR3 DNA reads TGTGCCAGCTTGGACAGTGATGCCTACGAGCAGTACTTC. This codes for CASLDSDAYEQYF.

The chain uses TRBV10-2 and TRBJ2-5; 10 bases match TRBD2. The CDR3 is made up of 14 amino acids. V lost 6 bases, J lost 5 bases, and 6 bases stayed unmatched. In germline, CDR1 is WSHSY, CDR2 SAAADI. CDR3 amino acids: CASRGLATVETQYF. The CDR3 DNA sequence: TGCGCCAGCAGGGGACTAGCGACGGTGGAGACCCAGTACTTC.

The chain joins TRBV6-1 to TRBJ1-3; tentative D call: TRBD1 (5 bases). CDR3 length: 15 amino acids. Germline V gives CDR1 MNHNS, CDR2 SASEGT. Deletions cut 2 bases from V and 4 bases from J, with 12 bases between. The CDR3 region is CASSEIGTEGNTIYF. For the CDR3, the DNA is TGTGCCAGCAGTGAAATAGGGACTGAAGGAAACACCATATATTTT.

The CDR3 DNA reads as TGCGCCACCCCGAGGCAGGGCGACTCACCCCTCCACTTT. The encoded protein is CATPRQGDSPLHF. The chain carries TRBV10-1 and TRBJ1-6; the D gene is possibly TRBD1 (5 bases). Germline loops: CDR1 WNHNN, CDR2 SYGVQD (reference sequence). The CDR3 is 13 amino acids. V was cut by 10 bases and J by 10 bases, with 17 bases left in between.

The J gene is TRBJ2-5, the V gene TRBV9; D ambiguous. The CDR3 sequence is 14 residues long. Germline V gene data show CDR1 as SGDLS and CDR2 as YYNGEE. V dropped 5 bases and J dropped 4 bases, with 15 bases sitting between them. The CDR3 DNA reads TGTGCCAGCAGTGCCGTGGCGGTGAGAGAGACCCAGTACTTC. Encoded protein: CASSAVAVRETQYF.

The chain recombines TRBV6-6 with TRBJ2-2; D is perhaps TRBD2 (6 bases). The CDR3 has 16 residues. CDR1 and CDR2 (germline): MNHNY, SVGAGI (reference sequence). The ends were cut back, 6 bases at V and 0 bases at J, with 14 bases in the middle. DNA of the CDR3: TGTGCCAGCAGCCGTCTCGGCGGGGCGAACACCGGGGAGCTGTTTTTT. It is translated as CASSRLGGANTGELFF.

The chain couples TRBV27 to TRBJ2-2; 7 positions agree with TRBD1. Trimming at V came to 6 bases and at J to 4 bases, leaving 8 bases not matched to a gene. Germline V lookup: CDR1 MNHEY, CDR2 SMNVEV (reference sequence). The CDR3 is 15 amino acids. CDR3 nucleotides: TGTGCCAGCAGACTAACGACAGGGTTCACCGGGGAGCTGTTTTTT. It codes for CASRLTTGFTGELFF.

The chain is built from TRBV20-1 and TRBJ2-1; 10 bases map to TRBD1. The CDR3 runs to 12 residues. Looked up from germline, CDR1 is DFQATT and CDR2 is SNEGSKA (reference sequence). V was clipped by 3 bases and J by 15 bases; unmatched bases: 8. CDR3 region: CSASTGTGARFF. For the CDR3, the DNA is TGCAGTGCTAGTACCGGGACAGGGGCGAGGTTCTTC.

CDR3 DNA: TGTGCCAGCAGCCAAAGAGGCACGGGATCTGAGCAGTTCTTC. It is translated as CASSQRGTGSEQFF. V is TRBV4-2 and J is TRBJ2-1, with D perhaps matching TRBD2 (5 bases). Trimming removed 2 bases at V and 9 bases at J, with 14 bases between. The germline V gene has CDR1 LGHNA and CDR2 YNFKEQ. This CDR3 is 14 amino acids long.

The chain is built from TRBV6-5 and TRBJ1-2, with 7 bases fitting TRBD1. Per the germline V gene, CDR1 is MNHEY and CDR2 is SVGAGI. With 0 bases clipped from V and 5 bases from J, the junction kept 6 bases outside the gene matches. This CDR3 is built from 15 residues. CDR3 coding DNA: TGTGCCAGCAGTTACTCGGGTTACAGGGGATATGGCTACACCTTC. Translation: CASSYSGYRGYGYTF.

CDR3 amino acids: CATRQGNQPQHF. In nucleotides, the CDR3 is TGTGCCACCAGACAGGGAAATCAGCCCCAGCATTTT. V is TRBV7-2 and J is TRBJ1-5; TRBD1 aligns across 7 bases. The CDR3 is 12 amino acids. The germline V gene has CDR1 SGHTA and CDR2 FQGNSA. V lost 10 bases to trimming and J lost 4 bases; unmatched junction nucleotides: 4.

The V gene is TRBV10-3, the J gene TRBJ1-2; 8 nucleotides match TRBD1. Losses at the gene ends were 6 bases for V and 8 bases for J; bases not matched to a gene: 14. The germline V gene has CDR1 ENHRY and CDR2 SYGVKD. The CDR3 is made up of 15 amino acids. The CDR3 loop is CAISARGQGAEGYTF. CDR3 sequence (DNA): TGTGCCATCAGCGCTCGCGGACAGGGTGCAGAGGGCTACACCTTC.